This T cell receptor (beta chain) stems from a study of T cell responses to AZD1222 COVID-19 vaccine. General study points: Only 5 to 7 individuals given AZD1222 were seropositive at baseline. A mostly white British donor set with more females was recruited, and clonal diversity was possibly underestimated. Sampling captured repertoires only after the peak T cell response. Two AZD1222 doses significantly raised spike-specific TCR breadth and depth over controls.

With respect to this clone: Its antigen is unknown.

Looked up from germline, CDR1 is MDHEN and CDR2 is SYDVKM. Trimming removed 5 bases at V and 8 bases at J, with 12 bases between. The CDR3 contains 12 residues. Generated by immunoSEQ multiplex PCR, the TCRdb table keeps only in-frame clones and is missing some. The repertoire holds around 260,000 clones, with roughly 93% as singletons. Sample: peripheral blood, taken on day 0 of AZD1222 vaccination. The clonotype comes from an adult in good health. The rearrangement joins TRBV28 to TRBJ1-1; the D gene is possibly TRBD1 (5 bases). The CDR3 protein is CASSLRQNEAFF. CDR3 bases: TGTGCCAGCAGTCTCAGACAGAACGAAGCTTTCTTT.